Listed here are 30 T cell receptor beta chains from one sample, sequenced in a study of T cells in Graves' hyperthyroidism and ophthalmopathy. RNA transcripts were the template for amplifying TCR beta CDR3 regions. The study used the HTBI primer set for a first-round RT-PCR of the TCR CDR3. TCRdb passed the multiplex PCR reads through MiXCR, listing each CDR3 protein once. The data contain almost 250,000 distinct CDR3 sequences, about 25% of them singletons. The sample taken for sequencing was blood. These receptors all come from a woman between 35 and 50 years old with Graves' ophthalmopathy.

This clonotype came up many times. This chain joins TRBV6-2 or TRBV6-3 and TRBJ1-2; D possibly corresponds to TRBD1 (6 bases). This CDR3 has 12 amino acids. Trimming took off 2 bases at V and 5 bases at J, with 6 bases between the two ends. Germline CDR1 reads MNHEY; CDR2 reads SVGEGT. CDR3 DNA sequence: TGTGCCAGCAGTTACGGACAGTATGGCTACACCTTC. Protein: CASSYGQYGYTF.

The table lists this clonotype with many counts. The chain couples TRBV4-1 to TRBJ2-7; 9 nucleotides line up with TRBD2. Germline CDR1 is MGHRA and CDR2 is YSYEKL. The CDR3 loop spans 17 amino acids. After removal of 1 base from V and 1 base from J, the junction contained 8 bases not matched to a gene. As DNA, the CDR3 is TGCGCCAGCAGCCAAGGGCCTGGACTAGCGCCTTCCTACGAGCAGTACTTC. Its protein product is CASSQGPGLAPSYEQYF.

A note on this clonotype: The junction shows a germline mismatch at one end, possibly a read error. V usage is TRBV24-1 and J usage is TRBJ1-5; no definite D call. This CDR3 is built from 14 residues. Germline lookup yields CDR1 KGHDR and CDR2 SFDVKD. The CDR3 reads CASSLRQNNQPQHF. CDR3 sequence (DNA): TGTGCCAGCAGTTTGAGGCAGAACAATCAGCCCCAGCATTTT.

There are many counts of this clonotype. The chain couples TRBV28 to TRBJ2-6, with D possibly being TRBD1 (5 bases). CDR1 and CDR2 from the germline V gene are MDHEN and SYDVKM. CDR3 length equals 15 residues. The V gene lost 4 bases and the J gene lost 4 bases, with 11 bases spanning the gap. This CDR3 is CASSSQAPGANVLTF. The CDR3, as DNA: TGTGCCAGCAGTTCACAGGCCCCAGGGGCCAACGTCCTGACTTTC.

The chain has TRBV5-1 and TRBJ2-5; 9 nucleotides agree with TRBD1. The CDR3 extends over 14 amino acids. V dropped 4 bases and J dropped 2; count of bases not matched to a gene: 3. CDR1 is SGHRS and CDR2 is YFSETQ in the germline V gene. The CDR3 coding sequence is TGCGCCAGCAGCCGGGACAGGGTGCAAGAGACCCAGTACTTC. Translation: CASSRDRVQETQYF.

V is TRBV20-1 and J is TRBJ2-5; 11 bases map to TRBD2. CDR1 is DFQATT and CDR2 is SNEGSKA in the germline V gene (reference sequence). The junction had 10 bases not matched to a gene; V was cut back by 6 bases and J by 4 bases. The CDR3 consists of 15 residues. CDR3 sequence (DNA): TGCAGTGCCGCAGGGGTAGCGGGAGGGCCAGAGACCCAGTACTTC. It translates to CSAAGVAGGPETQYF.

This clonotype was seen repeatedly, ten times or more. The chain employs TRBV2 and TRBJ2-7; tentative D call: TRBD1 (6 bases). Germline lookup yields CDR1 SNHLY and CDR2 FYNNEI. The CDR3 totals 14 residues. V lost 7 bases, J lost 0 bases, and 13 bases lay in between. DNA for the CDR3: TGTGCCAGCATTAGGACAGCGATCTCCTACGAGCAGTACTTC. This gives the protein CASIRTAISYEQYF.

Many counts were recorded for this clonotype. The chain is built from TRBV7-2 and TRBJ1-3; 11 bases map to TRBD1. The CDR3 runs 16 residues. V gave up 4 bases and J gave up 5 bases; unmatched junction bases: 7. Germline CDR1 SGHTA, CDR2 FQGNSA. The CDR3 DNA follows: TGTGCCAGCAGCTCCATTCAGGACAGGGGGCGAAACACCATATATTTT. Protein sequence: CASSSIQDRGRNTIYF. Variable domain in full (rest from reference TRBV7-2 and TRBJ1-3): GAGVSQSPSNKVTEKGKDVELRCDPISGHTALYWYRQSLGQGLEFLIYFQGNSAPDKSGLPSDRFSAERTGGSVSTLTIQRTQQEDSAVYLCASSSIQDRGRNTIYFGEGSWLTVV.

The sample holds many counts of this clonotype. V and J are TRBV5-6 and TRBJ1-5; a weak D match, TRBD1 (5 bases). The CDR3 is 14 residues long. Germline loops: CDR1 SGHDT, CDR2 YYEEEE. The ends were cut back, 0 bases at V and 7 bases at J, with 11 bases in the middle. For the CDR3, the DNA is TGTGCCAGCAGCTTGGGCAGGGTACACCAGCCCCAGCATTTT. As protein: CASSLGRVHQPQHF.

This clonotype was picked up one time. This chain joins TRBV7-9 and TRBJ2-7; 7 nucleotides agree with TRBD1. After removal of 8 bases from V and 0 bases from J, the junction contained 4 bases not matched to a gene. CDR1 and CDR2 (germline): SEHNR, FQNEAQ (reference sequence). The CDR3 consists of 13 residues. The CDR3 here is CASGQENSYEQYF. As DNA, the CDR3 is TGTGCCAGCGGACAGGAGAACTCCTACGAGCAGTACTTC.

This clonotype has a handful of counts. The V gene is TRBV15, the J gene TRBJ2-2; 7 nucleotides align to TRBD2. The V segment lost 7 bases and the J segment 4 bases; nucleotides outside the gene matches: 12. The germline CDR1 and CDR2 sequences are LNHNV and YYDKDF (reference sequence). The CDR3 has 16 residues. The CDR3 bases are TGTGCCACCAAAAGGGGCGCAAGCGGGGTCACCGGGGAGCTGTTTTTT. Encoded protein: CATKRGASGVTGELFF.

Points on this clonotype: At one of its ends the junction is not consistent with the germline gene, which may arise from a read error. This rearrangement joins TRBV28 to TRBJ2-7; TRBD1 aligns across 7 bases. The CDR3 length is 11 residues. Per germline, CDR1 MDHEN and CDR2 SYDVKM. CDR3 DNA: TGTGCCAGCAGAGTGTTAGGACAGGCCCACTTC. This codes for CASRVLGQAHF.

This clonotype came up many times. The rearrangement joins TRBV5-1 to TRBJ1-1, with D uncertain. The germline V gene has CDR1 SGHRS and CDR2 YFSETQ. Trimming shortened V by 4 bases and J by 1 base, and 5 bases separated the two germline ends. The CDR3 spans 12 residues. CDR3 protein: CASSVENTEAFF. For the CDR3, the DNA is TGCGCCAGCAGCGTGGAGAACACTGAAGCTTTCTTT.

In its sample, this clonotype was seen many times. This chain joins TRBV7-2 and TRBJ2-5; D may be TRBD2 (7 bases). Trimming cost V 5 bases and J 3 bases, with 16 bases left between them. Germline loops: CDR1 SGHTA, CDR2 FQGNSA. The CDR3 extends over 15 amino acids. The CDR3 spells CASSPGGRDEETQYF. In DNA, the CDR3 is TGTGCCAGCAGCCCGGGGGGCAGGGACGAAGAGACCCAGTACTTC.

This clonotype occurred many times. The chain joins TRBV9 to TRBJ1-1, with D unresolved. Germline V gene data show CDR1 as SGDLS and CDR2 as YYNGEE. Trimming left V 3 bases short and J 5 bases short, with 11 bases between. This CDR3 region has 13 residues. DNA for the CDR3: TGTGCCAGCAGCGCTCTTGTGGGGACTGAAGCTTTCTTT. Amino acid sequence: CASSALVGTEAFF.

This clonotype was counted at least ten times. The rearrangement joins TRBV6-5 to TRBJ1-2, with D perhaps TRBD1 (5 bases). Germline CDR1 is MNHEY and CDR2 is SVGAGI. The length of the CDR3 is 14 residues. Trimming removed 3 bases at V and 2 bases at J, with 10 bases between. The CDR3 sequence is CASSYAGTNYGYTF. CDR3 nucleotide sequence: TGTGCCAGCAGTTATGCCGGGACGAACTATGGCTACACCTTC.

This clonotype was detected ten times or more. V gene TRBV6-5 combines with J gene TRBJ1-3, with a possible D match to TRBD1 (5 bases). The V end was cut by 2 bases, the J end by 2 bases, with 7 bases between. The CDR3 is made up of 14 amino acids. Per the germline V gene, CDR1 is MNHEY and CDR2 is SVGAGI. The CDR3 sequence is CASSYGGAGNTIYF. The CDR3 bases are TGTGCCAGCAGTTACGGGGGGGCTGGAAACACCATATATTTT.

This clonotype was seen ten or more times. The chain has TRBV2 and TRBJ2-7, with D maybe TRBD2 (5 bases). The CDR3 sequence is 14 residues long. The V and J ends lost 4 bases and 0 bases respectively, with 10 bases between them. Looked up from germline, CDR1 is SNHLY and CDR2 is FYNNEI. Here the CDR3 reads CASSAGGSSYEQYF. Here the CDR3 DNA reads TGTGCCAGCAGTGCTGGCGGGTCCTCCTACGAGCAGTACTTC. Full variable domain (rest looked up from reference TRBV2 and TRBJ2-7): EPEVTQTPSHQVTQMGQEVILRCVPISNHLYFYWYRQILGQKVEFLVSFYNNEISEKSEIFDDQFSVERPDGSNFTLKIRSTKLEDSAMYFCASSAGGSSYEQYFGPGTRLTVT.

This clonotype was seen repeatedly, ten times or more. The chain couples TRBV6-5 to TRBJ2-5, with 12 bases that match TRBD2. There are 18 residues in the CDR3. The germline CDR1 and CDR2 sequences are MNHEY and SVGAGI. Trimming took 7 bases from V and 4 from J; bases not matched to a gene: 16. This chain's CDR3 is CASMGPLAGGPTGETQYF. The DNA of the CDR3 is TGTGCCAGCATGGGCCCCCTAGCGGGAGGGCCAACTGGAGAGACCCAGTACTTC.

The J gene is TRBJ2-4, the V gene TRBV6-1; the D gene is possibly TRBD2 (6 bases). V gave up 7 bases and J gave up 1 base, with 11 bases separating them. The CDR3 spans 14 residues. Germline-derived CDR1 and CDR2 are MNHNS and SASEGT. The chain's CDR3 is CASTSTSAKNIQYF. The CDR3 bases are TGTGCCAGCACCTCGACTAGTGCCAAAAACATTCAGTACTTC.

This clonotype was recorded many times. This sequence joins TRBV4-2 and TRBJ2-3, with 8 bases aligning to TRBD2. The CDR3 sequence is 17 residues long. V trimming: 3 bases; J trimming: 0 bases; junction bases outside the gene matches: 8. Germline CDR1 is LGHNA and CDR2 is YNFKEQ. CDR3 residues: CASSHSESSGSTDTQYF. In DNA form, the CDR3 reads TGTGCCAGCAGCCATTCGGAGTCTAGCGGGAGCACAGATACGCAGTATTTT.

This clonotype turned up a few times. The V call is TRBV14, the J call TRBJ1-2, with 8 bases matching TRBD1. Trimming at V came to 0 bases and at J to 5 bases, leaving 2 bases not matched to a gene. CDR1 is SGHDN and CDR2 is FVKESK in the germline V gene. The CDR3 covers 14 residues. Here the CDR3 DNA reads TGTGCCAGCAGCCAAGAAGACAGGGGTTATGGCTACACCTTC. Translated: CASSQEDRGYGYTF.

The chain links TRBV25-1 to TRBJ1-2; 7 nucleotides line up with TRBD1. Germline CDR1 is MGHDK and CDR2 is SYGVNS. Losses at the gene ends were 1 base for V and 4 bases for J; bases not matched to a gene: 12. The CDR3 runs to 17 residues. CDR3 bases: TGTGCCAGCAGTGAATCAGGGGGTAGGAAGGACAGCTATGGCTACACCTTC. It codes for CASSESGGRKDSYGYTF.

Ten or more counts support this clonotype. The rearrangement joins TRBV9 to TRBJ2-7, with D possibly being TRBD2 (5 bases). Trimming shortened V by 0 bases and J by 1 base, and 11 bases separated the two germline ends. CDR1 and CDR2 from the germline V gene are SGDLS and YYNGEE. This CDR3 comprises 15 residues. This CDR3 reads CASSVEASLSYEQYF. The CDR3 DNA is TGTGCCAGCAGCGTAGAGGCTAGCTTGTCCTACGAGCAGTACTTC.

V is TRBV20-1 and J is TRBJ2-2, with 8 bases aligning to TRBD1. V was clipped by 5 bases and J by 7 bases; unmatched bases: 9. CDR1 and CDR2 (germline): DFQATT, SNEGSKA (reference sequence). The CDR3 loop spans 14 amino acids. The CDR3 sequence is CSAGRTGISGELFF. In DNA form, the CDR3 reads TGCAGTGCTGGACGGACAGGGATTAGCGGGGAGCTGTTTTTT.

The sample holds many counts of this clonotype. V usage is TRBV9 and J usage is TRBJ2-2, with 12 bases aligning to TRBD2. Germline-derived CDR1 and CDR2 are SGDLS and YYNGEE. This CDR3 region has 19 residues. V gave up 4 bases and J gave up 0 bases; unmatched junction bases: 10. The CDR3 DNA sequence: TGTGCCAGCAGCCCTAGACTAGCGGGAGCCTTTGCGAACACCGGGGAGCTGTTTTTT. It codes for CASSPRLAGAFANTGELFF.

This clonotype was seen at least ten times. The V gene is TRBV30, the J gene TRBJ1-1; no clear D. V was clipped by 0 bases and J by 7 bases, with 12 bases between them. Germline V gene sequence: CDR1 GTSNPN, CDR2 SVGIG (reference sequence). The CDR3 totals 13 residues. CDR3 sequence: CAWSVGRTFEAFF. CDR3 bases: TGTGCCTGGAGTGTAGGACGAACGTTTGAAGCTTTCTTT.

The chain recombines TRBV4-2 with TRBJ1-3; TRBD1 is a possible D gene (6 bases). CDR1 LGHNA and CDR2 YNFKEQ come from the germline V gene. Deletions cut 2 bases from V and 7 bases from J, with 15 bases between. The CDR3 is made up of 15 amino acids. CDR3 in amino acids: CASSQLQGGSNTIYF. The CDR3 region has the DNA TGTGCCAGCAGCCAACTACAGGGAGGGTCGAACACCATATATTTT.

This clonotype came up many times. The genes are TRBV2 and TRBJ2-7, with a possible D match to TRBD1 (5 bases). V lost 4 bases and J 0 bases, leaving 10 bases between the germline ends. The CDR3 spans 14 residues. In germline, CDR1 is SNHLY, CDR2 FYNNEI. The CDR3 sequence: CASSGMTVSYEQYF. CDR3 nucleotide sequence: TGTGCCAGCAGTGGGATGACAGTCTCCTACGAGCAGTACTTC. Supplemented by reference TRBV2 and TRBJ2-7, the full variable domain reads EPEVTQTPSHQVTQMGQEVILRCVPISNHLYFYWYRQILGQKVEFLVSFYNNEISEKSEIFDDQFSVERPDGSNFTLKIRSTKLEDSAMYFCASSGMTVSYEQYFGPGTRLTVT.

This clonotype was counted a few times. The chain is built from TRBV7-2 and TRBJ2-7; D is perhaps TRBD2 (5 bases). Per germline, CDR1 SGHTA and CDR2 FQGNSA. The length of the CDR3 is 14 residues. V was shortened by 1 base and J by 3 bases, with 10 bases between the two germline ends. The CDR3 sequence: CASSLGPRGYEQYF. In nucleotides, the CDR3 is TGTGCCAGCAGCTTAGGCCCCCGGGGCTACGAGCAGTACTTC. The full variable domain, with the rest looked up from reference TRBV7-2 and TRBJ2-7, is GAGVSQSPSNKVTEKGKDVELRCDPISGHTALYWYRQSLGQGLEFLIYFQGNSAPDKSGLPSDRFSAERTGGSVSTLTIQRTQQEDSAVYLCASSLGPRGYEQYFGPGTRLTVT.